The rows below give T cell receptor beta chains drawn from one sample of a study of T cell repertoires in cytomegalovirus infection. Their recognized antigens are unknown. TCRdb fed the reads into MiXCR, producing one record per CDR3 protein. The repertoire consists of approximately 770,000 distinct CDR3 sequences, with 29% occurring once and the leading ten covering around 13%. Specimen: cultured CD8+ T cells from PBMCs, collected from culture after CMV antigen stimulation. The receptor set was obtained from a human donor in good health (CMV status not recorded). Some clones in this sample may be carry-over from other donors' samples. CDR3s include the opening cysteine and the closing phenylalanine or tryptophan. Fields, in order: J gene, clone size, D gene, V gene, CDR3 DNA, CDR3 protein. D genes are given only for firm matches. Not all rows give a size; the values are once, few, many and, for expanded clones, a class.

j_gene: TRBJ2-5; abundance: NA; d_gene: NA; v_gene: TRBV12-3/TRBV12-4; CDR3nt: TGTGCTTCGAGGGCCGGCGGCGGAGAGACCCAGTACTTC; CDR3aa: CASRAGGGETQYF
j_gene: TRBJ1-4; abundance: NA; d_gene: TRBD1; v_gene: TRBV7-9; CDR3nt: TGTGCCAGCAGCTTATTACGTTCCAGGGGGGATGAAAAACTGTTTTTT; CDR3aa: CASSLLRSRGDEKLFF
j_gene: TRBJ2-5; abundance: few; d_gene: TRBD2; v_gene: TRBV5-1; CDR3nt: TGCGCCAGCAATGGCGGGGGGGATTTCGAGACCCAGTACTTC; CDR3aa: CASNGGGDFETQYF
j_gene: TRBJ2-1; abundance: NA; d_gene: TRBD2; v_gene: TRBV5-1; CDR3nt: TGCGCCAGCAGCGCTAGCGGTTACTCCTACAATGAGCAGTTCTTC; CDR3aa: CASSASGYSYNEQFF
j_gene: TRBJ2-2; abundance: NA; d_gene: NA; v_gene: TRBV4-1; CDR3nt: TGCGCCAGCAGCCAAGATTGGGCAGCGAACACCGGGGAGCTGTTTTTT; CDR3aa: CASSQDWAANTGELFF
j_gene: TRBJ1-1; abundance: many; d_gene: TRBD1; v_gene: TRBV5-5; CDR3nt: TGTGCCAGCAGCGCCGGGACAGCTGAAGCTTTCTTT; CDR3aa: CASSAGTAEAFF
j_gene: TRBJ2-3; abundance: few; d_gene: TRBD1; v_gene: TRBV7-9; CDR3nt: TGTGCCAGCAGCTTTCCGGGACAGGGGATGGCGGGGGCAGATACGCAGTATTTT; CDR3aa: CASSFPGQGMAGADTQYF
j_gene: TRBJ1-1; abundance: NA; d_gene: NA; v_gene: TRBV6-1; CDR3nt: TGTGCCAGCAGTGAATATGGGGGAACGAACACTGAAGCTTTCTTT; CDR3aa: CASSEYGGTNTEAFF
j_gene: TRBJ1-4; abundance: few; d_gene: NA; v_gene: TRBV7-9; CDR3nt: TGTGCCAGCAGCTCCCCGGCGGCCGAAAAACTGTTTTTT; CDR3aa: CASSSPAAEKLFF
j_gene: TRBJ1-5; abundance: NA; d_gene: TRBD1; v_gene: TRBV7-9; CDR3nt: TGTGCCAGCAGCTTAGCGGGACAGGCCCTACAGCCCCAGCATTTT; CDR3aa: CASSLAGQALQPQHF
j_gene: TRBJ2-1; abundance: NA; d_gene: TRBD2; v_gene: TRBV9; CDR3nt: TGTGCCAGCAGCCCCCGGGACTACTTACCATACAATGAGCAGTTCTTC; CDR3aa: CASSPRDYLPYNEQFF
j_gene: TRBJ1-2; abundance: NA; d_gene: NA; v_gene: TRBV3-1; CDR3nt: TGTGCCAGCAGCCAACCAGGGCGGACCAACTATGGCTACACCTTC; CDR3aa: CASSQPGRTNYGYTF
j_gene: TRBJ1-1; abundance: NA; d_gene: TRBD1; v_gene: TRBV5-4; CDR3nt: TGTGCCAGCAGATCCGGGACAGGGACTACTGAAGCTTTCTTT; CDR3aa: CASRSGTGTTEAFF
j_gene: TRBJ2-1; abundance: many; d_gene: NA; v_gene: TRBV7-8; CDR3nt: TGTGCCAGCAGCTTAGTGTGGCGGGGGCCCGACAATGAGCAGTTCTTC; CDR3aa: CASSLVWRGPDNEQFF
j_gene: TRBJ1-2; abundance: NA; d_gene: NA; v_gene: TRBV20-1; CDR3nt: TGCAGTGCTCCCGGTGGAGGAGCTAACTATGGCTACACCTTC; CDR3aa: CSAPGGGANYGYTF
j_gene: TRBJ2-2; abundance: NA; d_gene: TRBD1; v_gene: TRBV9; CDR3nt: TGTGCCAGCAGCGTAGCCTCGCTGGGACAGGGTAGTCTAACCGGGGAGCTGTTTTTT; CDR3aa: CASSVASLGQGSLTGELFF
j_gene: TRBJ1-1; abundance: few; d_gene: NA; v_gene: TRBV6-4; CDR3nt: TGTGCCAGCAGTGACTCGAGAGAGAACACTGAAGCTTTCTTT; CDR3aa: CASSDSRENTEAFF
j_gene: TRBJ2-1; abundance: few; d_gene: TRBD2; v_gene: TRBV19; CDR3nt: TGTGCCAGTAGTCCCCCCAGCGGGGGTAACTTTTATGAGCAGTTCTTC; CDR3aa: CASSPPSGGNFYEQFF
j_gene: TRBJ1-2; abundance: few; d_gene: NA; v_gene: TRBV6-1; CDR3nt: TGTGCCAGCAGTGAACGTGGAGGCGGCTACACCTTC; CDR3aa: CASSERGGGYTF
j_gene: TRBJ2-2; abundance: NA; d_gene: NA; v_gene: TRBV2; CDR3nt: TGTGCCTCTCCAAGGGTTACCGGGGAGCTGTTTTTT; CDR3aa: CASPRVTGELFF
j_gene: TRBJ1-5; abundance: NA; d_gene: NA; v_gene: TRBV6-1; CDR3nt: TGTGCCAGCAGTGAGCTGGACAGAGATAGCAATCAGCCCCAGCATTTT; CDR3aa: CASSELDRDSNQPQHF
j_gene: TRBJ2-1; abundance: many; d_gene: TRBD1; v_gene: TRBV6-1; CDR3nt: TGTGCCAGCAGCCACGGGACAGGAGATCACAATGAGCAGTTCTTC; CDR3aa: CASSHGTGDHNEQFF
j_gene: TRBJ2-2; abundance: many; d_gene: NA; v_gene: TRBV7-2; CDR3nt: TGTGCCAGCAGCTTAAGGAGGCTACCGAACACCGGGGAGCTGTTTTTT; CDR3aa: CASSLRRLPNTGELFF
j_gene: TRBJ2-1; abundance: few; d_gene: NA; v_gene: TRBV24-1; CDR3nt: TGTGCCACCTCCGGGACCGGGATTCCTAGTAATGAGCAGTTCTTC; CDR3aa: CATSGTGIPSNEQFF
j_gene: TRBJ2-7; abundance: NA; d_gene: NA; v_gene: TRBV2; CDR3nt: TGTGCCACCTCGGACAGAGCAACCTACGAGCAGTACTTC; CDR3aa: CATSDRATYEQYF
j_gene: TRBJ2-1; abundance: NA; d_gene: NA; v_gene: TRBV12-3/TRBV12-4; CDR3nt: TGTGCCAGCAAATGGGGAAATGAGCAGTTCTTC; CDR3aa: CASKWGNEQFF
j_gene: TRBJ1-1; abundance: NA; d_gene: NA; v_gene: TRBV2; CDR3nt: TGTGCCAGCAGTGATGGTAGAAGTAACACTGAAGCTTTCTTT; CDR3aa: CASSDGRSNTEAFF
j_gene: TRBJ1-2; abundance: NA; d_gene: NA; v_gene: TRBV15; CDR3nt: TGTGCCACCAGCAAAGACAGAGGGTTGAACTATGGCTACACCTTC; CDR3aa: CATSKDRGLNYGYTF
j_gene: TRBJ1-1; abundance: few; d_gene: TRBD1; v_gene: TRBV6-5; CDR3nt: TGTGCCAGCAGTTACTCGACAGGGGTTTGGACTGAAGCTTTCTTT; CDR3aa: CASSYSTGVWTEAFF
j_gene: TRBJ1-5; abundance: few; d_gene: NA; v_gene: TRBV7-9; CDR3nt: TGTGCCAGCAGCTCGACACGAATGGGGGGTCAGCCCCAGCATTTT; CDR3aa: CASSSTRMGGQPQHF
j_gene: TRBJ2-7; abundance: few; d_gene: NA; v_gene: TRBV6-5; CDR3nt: TGTGCCAGCAGAGAAGGGTCGGGGATGACCTACGAGCAGTACTTC; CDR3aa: CASREGSGMTYEQYF
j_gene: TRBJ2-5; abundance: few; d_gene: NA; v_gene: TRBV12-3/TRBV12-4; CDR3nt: TGTGCCAGCAGTTTTGCCTGGATGACAGGAAAAGAGACCCAGTACTTC; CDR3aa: CASSFAWMTGKETQYF
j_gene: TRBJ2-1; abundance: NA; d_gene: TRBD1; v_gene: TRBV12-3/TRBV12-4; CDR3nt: TGTGCCAGCAAACCGGGACAGGGGGCTTACAATGAGCAGTTCTTC; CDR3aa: CASKPGQGAYNEQFF
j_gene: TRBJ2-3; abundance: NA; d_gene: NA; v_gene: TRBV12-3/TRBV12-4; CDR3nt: TGTGCCAGCAGTTTCTTTCCCGCGCCGGCCCTAAGCACAGATACGCAGTATTTT; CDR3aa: CASSFFPAPALSTDTQYF
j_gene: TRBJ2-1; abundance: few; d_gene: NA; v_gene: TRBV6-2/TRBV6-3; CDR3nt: TGTGCCAGCAGTTACGGGCGTCACAATGAGCAGTTCTTC; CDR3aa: CASSYGRHNEQFF
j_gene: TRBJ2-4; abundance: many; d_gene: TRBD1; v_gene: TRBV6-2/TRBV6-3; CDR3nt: TGTGCCAGCGGACAGGGTCCCAAAAACATTCAGTACTTC; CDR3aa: CASGQGPKNIQYF
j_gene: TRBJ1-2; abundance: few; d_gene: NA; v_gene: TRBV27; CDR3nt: TGTGCCAGCAGGCTGGGTGTAGACTATGGCTACACCTTC; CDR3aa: CASRLGVDYGYTF
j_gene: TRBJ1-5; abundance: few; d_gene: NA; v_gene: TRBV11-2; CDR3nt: TGTGCCAGCAGCTTAGAACCGGGGGAATATAGCAATCAGCCCCAGCATTTT; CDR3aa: CASSLEPGEYSNQPQHF
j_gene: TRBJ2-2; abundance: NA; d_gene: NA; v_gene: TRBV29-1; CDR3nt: TGCAGCGTTCCGGACAGTACGAACACCGGGGAGCTGTTTTTT; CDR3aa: CSVPDSTNTGELFF
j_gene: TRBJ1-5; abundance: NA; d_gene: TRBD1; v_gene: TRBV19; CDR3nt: TGTGCCAGTAGTTCATACCGGGACAGGGGGAGGAATCAGCCCCAGCATTTT; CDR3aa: CASSSYRDRGRNQPQHF
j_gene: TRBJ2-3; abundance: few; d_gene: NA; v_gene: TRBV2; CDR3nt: TGTGCCAGCCCCTCCGCCGGTCACCGGATCCCGATCACAGATACGCAGTATTTT; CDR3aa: CASPSAGHRIPITDTQYF
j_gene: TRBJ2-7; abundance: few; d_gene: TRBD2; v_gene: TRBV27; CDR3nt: TGTGCCAGCAGTTTAGCGGGGGGGATCGTGGACTACGAGCAGTACTTC; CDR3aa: CASSLAGGIVDYEQYF
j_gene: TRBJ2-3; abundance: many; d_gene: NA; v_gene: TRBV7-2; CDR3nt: TGTGCCAGCAGCTTCCGGGACTCCAGCACAGATACGCAGTATTTT; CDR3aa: CASSFRDSSTDTQYF
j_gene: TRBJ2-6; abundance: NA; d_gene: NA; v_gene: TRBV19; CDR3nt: TGTGCCAGTAGCTCCTACGCCTCTGGGGCCAACGTCCTGACTTTC; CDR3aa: CASSSYASGANVLTF
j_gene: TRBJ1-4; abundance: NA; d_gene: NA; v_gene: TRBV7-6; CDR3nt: TGTGCCAGCAGCTACCGACGGCGCCGAACAACTAATGAAAAACTGTTTTTT; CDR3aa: CASSYRRRRTTNEKLFF
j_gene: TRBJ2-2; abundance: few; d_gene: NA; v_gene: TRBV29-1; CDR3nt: TGCAGCGTTGAAGTCGGCAGCCAGAACACCGGGGAGCTGTTTTTT; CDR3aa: CSVEVGSQNTGELFF
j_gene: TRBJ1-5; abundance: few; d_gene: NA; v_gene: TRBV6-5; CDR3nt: TGTGCCAGCACGGACGGCAATCAGCCCCAGCATTTT; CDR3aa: CASTDGNQPQHF
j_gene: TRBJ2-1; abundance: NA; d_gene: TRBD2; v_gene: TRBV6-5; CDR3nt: TGTGCCAGCAGTGCGGGAGCGACGGATACCAATGAGCAGTTCTTC; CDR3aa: CASSAGATDTNEQFF
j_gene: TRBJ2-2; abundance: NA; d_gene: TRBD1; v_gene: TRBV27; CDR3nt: TGTGCCAGCAGTCTAAACCCCGGGACAGCAAACACCGGGGAGCTGTTTTTT; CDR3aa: CASSLNPGTANTGELFF
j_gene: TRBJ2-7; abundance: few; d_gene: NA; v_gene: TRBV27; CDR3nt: TGTGCCAGCAGCGATCATCCCCTGGGGCTCGAGCAGTACTTC; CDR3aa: CASSDHPLGLEQYF
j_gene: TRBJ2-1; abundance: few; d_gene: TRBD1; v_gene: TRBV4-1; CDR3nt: TGCGCCAGCAGCCATCCCAGGACAGGGTCCTACAATGAGCAGTTCTTC; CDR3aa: CASSHPRTGSYNEQFF
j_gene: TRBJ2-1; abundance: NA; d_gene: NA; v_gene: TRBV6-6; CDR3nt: TGTGCCAGCAGTTACTCAGAACTGGATGAGCAGTTCTTC; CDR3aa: CASSYSELDEQFF
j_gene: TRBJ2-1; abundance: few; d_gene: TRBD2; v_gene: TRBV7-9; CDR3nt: TGTGCCAGCAGCCCGGGGGGGATCGACAATGAGCAGTTCTTC; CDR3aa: CASSPGGIDNEQFF
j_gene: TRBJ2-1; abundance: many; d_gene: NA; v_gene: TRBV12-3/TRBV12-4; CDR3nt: TGTGCCAGCACCCTGACTAGCTACAATGAGCAGTTCTTC; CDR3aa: CASTLTSYNEQFF
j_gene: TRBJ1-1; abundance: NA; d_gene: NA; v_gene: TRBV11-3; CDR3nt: TGTGCCAGCAGCTTTCCCCCGTCTTGGCCTGGGGCTTTCTTT; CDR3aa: CASSFPPSWPGAFF
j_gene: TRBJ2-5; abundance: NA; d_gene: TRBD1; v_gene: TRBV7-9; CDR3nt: TGTGCCAGCAGCTCGGACAGGGGGTTGAAGACCCAGTACTTC; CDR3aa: CASSSDRGLKTQYF
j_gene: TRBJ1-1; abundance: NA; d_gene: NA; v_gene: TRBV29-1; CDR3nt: TGCAGCGCCGGGGATGGTACTGAAGCTTTCTTT; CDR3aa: CSAGDGTEAFF
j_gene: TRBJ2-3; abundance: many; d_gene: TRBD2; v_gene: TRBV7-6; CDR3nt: TGTGCCAGCAGCACCGGGACTAGCGGGGACCGCCGCACAGATACGCAGTATTTT; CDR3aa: CASSTGTSGDRRTDTQYF
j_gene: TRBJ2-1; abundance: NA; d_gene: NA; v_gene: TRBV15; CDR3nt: TGTGCCACCAGCTCACGAGGGCGAGGGTCCAATGAGCAGTTCTTC; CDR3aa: CATSSRGRGSNEQFF